This is a list of T cell receptor beta chains from one sample in a study of T cell repertoires in cytomegalovirus infection. Via MiXCR, TCRdb re-called the reads, giving one row per CDR3 protein. Of 57,000 or so distinct CDR3 sequences detected, around 34% appear once; the ten largest clones hold 70%. The antigens for these receptors are not known. The material sequenced was PBMCs, sequenced either directly or after in vitro stimulation (not recorded which). The receptor source for this set is a human donor in good health (CMV status not recorded). Some clones in this sample may be carry-over from other donors' samples. Both conserved end residues are part of each CDR3. The order of the fields is clone size, V gene, J gene, D gene, CDR3 DNA, CDR3 protein. A D gene is named only where the DNA matches it firmly. Only part of the rows carry a size: once, few, many, or a class if the clone is expanded.

clone size: few
V gene: TRBV2
J gene: TRBJ2-2
D gene: TRBD2
CDR3 DNA: TGTGCCAGCAGACACGACCCTAGCGGGAGTAGGGGGACCGGGGAGCTGTTTTTT
CDR3 protein: CASRHDPSGSRGTGELFF

clone size: few
V gene: TRBV12-3/TRBV12-4
J gene: TRBJ2-7
D gene: TRBD1
CDR3 DNA: TGTGCCAGCAGCCTCGGACAGGACCCGTTCTACGAGCAGTACTTC
CDR3 protein: CASSLGQDPFYEQYF

clone size: NA
V gene: TRBV14
J gene: TRBJ2-3
D gene: NA
CDR3 DNA: TGTGCCAGCAGCCAAGAAGGAGGGACCTTTCCCACAGATACGCAGTATTTT
CDR3 protein: CASSQEGGTFPTDTQYF

clone size: NA
V gene: TRBV20-1
J gene: TRBJ2-3
D gene: TRBD2
CDR3 DNA: TGCAGTGCTAGGGGACTAGCGGGAACAGATACGCAGTATTTT
CDR3 protein: CSARGLAGTDTQYF

clone size: few
V gene: TRBV6-6
J gene: TRBJ1-4
D gene: NA
CDR3 DNA: TGTGCCAGCAGTTACAGATCTAATGAAAAACTGTTTTTT
CDR3 protein: CASSYRSNEKLFF

clone size: NA
V gene: TRBV20-1
J gene: TRBJ2-6
D gene: NA
CDR3 DNA: TGCAGTGCTAGTAGGGCTACAGGGGCCAACGTCCTGACTTTC
CDR3 protein: CSASRATGANVLTF

clone size: NA
V gene: TRBV20-1
J gene: TRBJ2-7
D gene: NA
CDR3 DNA: TGCAGTGCTAGAGATTTACAGAGCCTTTCCCTTTACGAGCAGTACTTC
CDR3 protein: CSARDLQSLSLYEQYF

clone size: NA
V gene: TRBV7-2
J gene: TRBJ2-1
D gene: NA
CDR3 DNA: TGTGCCAGCAGCTTTAGGGACGGGGAGCAGTTCTTC
CDR3 protein: CASSFRDGEQFF

clone size: few
V gene: TRBV10-3
J gene: TRBJ2-7
D gene: TRBD1
CDR3 DNA: TGTGCCATCAGTGCGACAGGGGGCAACTACGAGCAGTACTTC
CDR3 protein: CAISATGGNYEQYF

clone size: few
V gene: TRBV5-4
J gene: TRBJ1-4
D gene: TRBD1
CDR3 DNA: TGTGCCAGCAGCACCAAGGCCGGGACAGGGGGCGTGAAACTGTTTTTT
CDR3 protein: CASSTKAGTGGVKLFF

clone size: many
V gene: TRBV7-2
J gene: TRBJ2-3
D gene: NA
CDR3 DNA: TGTGCCAGCAGCCTTCTCGGGCCAGATACGCAGTATTTT
CDR3 protein: CASSLLGPDTQYF

clone size: many
V gene: TRBV7-2
J gene: TRBJ2-5
D gene: NA
CDR3 DNA: TGTGCCAGCAGCCGGCGGGTTCAAGAGACCCAGTACTTC
CDR3 protein: CASSRRVQETQYF

clone size: NA
V gene: TRBV20-1
J gene: TRBJ1-2
D gene: NA
CDR3 DNA: TGCAGTGCTATTCAGGGGAACTACGGCGGCTACACCTTC
CDR3 protein: CSAIQGNYGGYTF

clone size: NA
V gene: TRBV6-1
J gene: TRBJ1-2
D gene: NA
CDR3 DNA: TGTGCCAGCAGGGAAAGTGGGGACACCGTCGGCTACACCTTC
CDR3 protein: CASRESGDTVGYTF

clone size: NA
V gene: TRBV20-1
J gene: TRBJ2-5
D gene: TRBD2
CDR3 DNA: TGCAGTGCCATCTTACTAGCGGGGCTGCTCGAGACCCAGTACTTC
CDR3 protein: CSAILLAGLLETQYF

clone size: few
V gene: TRBV11-2
J gene: TRBJ2-3
D gene: NA
CDR3 DNA: TGTGCCAGCAGCTTAGAAAAGGGAGCGGCTAGCACAGATACGCAGTATTTT
CDR3 protein: CASSLEKGAASTDTQYF

clone size: NA
V gene: TRBV27
J gene: TRBJ1-1
D gene: NA
CDR3 DNA: TGTGCCAGCAGCCCGTCCGTTACCGGGAGGGCTGAAGCTTTCTTT
CDR3 protein: CASSPSVTGRAEAFF

clone size: NA
V gene: TRBV27
J gene: TRBJ2-3
D gene: NA
CDR3 DNA: TGTGCCAGCAGTTTAGGTCGTGCAGATACGCAGTATTTT
CDR3 protein: CASSLGRADTQYF

clone size: few
V gene: TRBV5-1
J gene: TRBJ2-7
D gene: TRBD1
CDR3 DNA: TGCGCCAGCAGCGACGCGGACAGGGGCGAGCAGTACTTC
CDR3 protein: CASSDADRGEQYF

clone size: NA
V gene: TRBV12-3/TRBV12-4
J gene: TRBJ2-3
D gene: NA
CDR3 DNA: TGTGCCAGCAGTTTGACCGGCACAGATACGCAGTATTTT
CDR3 protein: CASSLTGTDTQYF

clone size: few
V gene: TRBV7-2
J gene: TRBJ2-4
D gene: TRBD1
CDR3 DNA: TGTGCCAGCAGCCTTCTGACAGGGTTTAAAAACATTCAGTACTTC
CDR3 protein: CASSLLTGFKNIQYF

clone size: many
V gene: TRBV7-8
J gene: TRBJ2-3
D gene: NA
CDR3 DNA: TGTGCCAGCAGCTTATTTTTTCGGGCAGGGACCACAGATACGCAGTATTTT
CDR3 protein: CASSLFFRAGTTDTQYF

clone size: few
V gene: TRBV20-1
J gene: TRBJ2-7
D gene: TRBD1
CDR3 DNA: TGCAGTGCTATCCGGGACAGGGACTACGAGCAGTACTTC
CDR3 protein: CSAIRDRDYEQYF

clone size: few
V gene: TRBV27
J gene: TRBJ2-1
D gene: TRBD2
CDR3 DNA: TGTGCCAGCAGTCCACCGGGACTAGCGGGAGGATGGAAGTTCTTC
CDR3 protein: CASSPPGLAGGWKFF

clone size: NA
V gene: TRBV20-1
J gene: TRBJ2-1
D gene: TRBD2
CDR3 DNA: TGCAGTGCTTCTAAACCCGGGACTAGCTACAATGAGCAGTTCTTC
CDR3 protein: CSASKPGTSYNEQFF

clone size: few
V gene: TRBV19
J gene: TRBJ1-1
D gene: NA
CDR3 DNA: TGTGCCAGTAGTATAGGATTCGCAGCCCCGAACACTGAAGCTTTCTTT
CDR3 protein: CASSIGFAAPNTEAFF

clone size: NA
V gene: TRBV19
J gene: TRBJ1-6
D gene: NA
CDR3 DNA: TGTGCCAGTACGGTGGGGTTGGGATCACCCCTCCACTTT
CDR3 protein: CASTVGLGSPLHF

clone size: many
V gene: TRBV7-9
J gene: TRBJ2-1
D gene: TRBD1
CDR3 DNA: TGTGCCAGCAGCCCAGGGGTGAGGGACAGGGGGTACAATGAGCAGTTCTTC
CDR3 protein: CASSPGVRDRGYNEQFF

clone size: few
V gene: TRBV6-6
J gene: TRBJ2-4
D gene: NA
CDR3 DNA: TGTGCCAGCAGCCCCCCGGGCATCATTCAGTACTTC
CDR3 protein: CASSPPGIIQYF

clone size: few
V gene: TRBV5-1
J gene: TRBJ1-1
D gene: NA
CDR3 DNA: TGCGCCAGCAGCTTGGATCTTCACACTGAAGCTTTCTTT
CDR3 protein: CASSLDLHTEAFF

clone size: NA
V gene: TRBV7-2
J gene: TRBJ2-5
D gene: TRBD2
CDR3 DNA: TGTGCCAGCAGTTTAGGACTAGCGGGAGATGGAGAGACCCAGTACTTC
CDR3 protein: CASSLGLAGDGETQYF

clone size: NA
V gene: TRBV20-1
J gene: TRBJ2-7
D gene: NA
CDR3 DNA: TGCAGTGCTAGAGCCCGACACCTCTACGAGCAGTACTTC
CDR3 protein: CSARARHLYEQYF

clone size: few
V gene: TRBV4-2
J gene: TRBJ1-4
D gene: NA
CDR3 DNA: TGTGCCAGCAGCCACCCCTTCGGGGAAAAACTGTTTTTT
CDR3 protein: CASSHPFGEKLFF

clone size: NA
V gene: TRBV7-2
J gene: TRBJ1-1
D gene: NA
CDR3 DNA: TGTGCCAGCAGCTTAGATACCACTGAAGCTTTCTTT
CDR3 protein: CASSLDTTEAFF

clone size: NA
V gene: TRBV4-1
J gene: TRBJ1-1
D gene: NA
CDR3 DNA: TGCGCCAGCAGCCCACTCCCCGGGGGGAACACTGAAGCTTTCTTT
CDR3 protein: CASSPLPGGNTEAFF

clone size: few
V gene: TRBV11-2
J gene: TRBJ1-6
D gene: TRBD1
CDR3 DNA: TGTGCCAGCGCCACACGGGGCAGGGGGACTTCACCCCTCCACTTT
CDR3 protein: CASATRGRGTSPLHF

clone size: NA
V gene: TRBV7-9
J gene: TRBJ2-3
D gene: TRBD2
CDR3 DNA: TGTGCCAGCAGTCCGACTAGCGGGGGCTCCGATACGCAGTATTTT
CDR3 protein: CASSPTSGGSDTQYF

clone size: few
V gene: TRBV10-3
J gene: TRBJ2-1
D gene: TRBD2
CDR3 DNA: TGTGCCATCAAGGGAATAGCGGGAGGCGTCAATGAGCAGTTCTTC
CDR3 protein: CAIKGIAGGVNEQFF

clone size: NA
V gene: TRBV19
J gene: TRBJ2-5
D gene: TRBD2
CDR3 DNA: TGTGCCAGTGCGAAAGGTGGGGCGGGGGGTACAGAGACCCAGTACTTC
CDR3 protein: CASAKGGAGGTETQYF

clone size: NA
V gene: TRBV28
J gene: TRBJ2-1
D gene: TRBD1
CDR3 DNA: TGTGCCAACAGTCCGATGGGACAGTACAATGAGCAGTTCTTC
CDR3 protein: CANSPMGQYNEQFF

clone size: NA
V gene: TRBV5-6
J gene: TRBJ1-1
D gene: TRBD1
CDR3 DNA: TGTGCCAGCAGCGTGACAGGGTCGATAACTGAAGCTTTCTTT
CDR3 protein: CASSVTGSITEAFF

clone size: NA
V gene: TRBV29-1
J gene: TRBJ1-1
D gene: NA
CDR3 DNA: TGCAGCGTTGATAACGGCCAGGGCTTGGCTTTCTTT
CDR3 protein: CSVDNGQGLAFF

clone size: many
V gene: TRBV7-9
J gene: TRBJ2-7
D gene: NA
CDR3 DNA: TGTGCCAGCAGCCTCGGGGGACCCTACGAGCAGTACTTC
CDR3 protein: CASSLGGPYEQYF

clone size: few
V gene: TRBV5-1
J gene: TRBJ2-1
D gene: TRBD2
CDR3 DNA: TGCGCCAGCAGCCCAGGACTAGACGGGAGCGTGGCTGAGCAGTTCTTC
CDR3 protein: CASSPGLDGSVAEQFF

clone size: NA
V gene: TRBV4-1
J gene: TRBJ2-7
D gene: NA
CDR3 DNA: TGCGCCAGCAGCCCGACGGCTATTTCCTACGAGCAGTACTTC
CDR3 protein: CASSPTAISYEQYF